A selection of T cell receptor beta chains follows, all from one sample in a study of Graves' ophthalmopathy and Graves' hyperthyroidism. MiXCR, run by TCRdb on the multiplex PCR reads, gives a single entry per CDR3 protein. The table lists about 380,000 distinct CDR3 sequences, 15% of them singletons. The sequencing sample was made of peripheral blood. These receptors were taken from a woman aged 18-35 years with stable Graves' hyperthyroidism. The CDR3 runs from the conserved cysteine through the conserved F or W. A D gene is named only where the DNA matches it firmly. A clone size is listed for some rows: how often the clone was seen (once, few, many), or a class if it is expanded.

v_gene: TRBV29-1
d_gene: NA
len: 12
j_gene: TRBJ2-7
abundance: many
CDR3aa: CSAWGLLNQQYF
CDR3nt: TGCAGCGCCTGGGGGCTTCTAAACCAGCAGTACTTC

v_gene: TRBV24-1
d_gene: NA
len: 13
j_gene: TRBJ2-7
abundance: NA
CDR3aa: CATSQGGPDEQYF
CDR3nt: TGTGCCACCAGCCAGGGGGGCCCTGACGAGCAGTACTTC

v_gene: TRBV6-5
d_gene: TRBD1
len: 14
j_gene: TRBJ1-2
abundance: once
CDR3aa: CASSYGRGLNGYTF
CDR3nt: TGTGCCAGCAGTTACGGCAGGGGGCTCAATGGCTACACCTTC

v_gene: TRBV6-1
d_gene: NA
len: 15
j_gene: TRBJ1-2
abundance: many
CDR3aa: CASSLGGDLPYGYTF
CDR3nt: TGTGCCAGCTCCCTGGGGGGGGACCTACCTTATGGCTACACCTTC

v_gene: TRBV3-1
d_gene: TRBD1
len: 15
j_gene: TRBJ2-7
abundance: many
CDR3aa: CASSGSGTGDHEQYF
CDR3nt: TGTGCCAGCAGCGGATCCGGGACAGGGGACCACGAGCAGTACTTC

v_gene: TRBV20-1
d_gene: NA
len: 13
j_gene: TRBJ1-1
abundance: many
CDR3aa: CSARPRQNTEAFF
CDR3nt: TGCAGTGCTAGGCCCCGACAAAACACTGAAGCTTTCTTT

v_gene: TRBV27
d_gene: TRBD1
len: 13
j_gene: TRBJ1-1
abundance: many
CDR3aa: CASSSRGVSEAFF
CDR3nt: TGTGCCAGCAGTTCCAGGGGGGTGTCTGAAGCTTTCTTT

v_gene: TRBV6-2/TRBV6-3
d_gene: NA
len: 12
j_gene: TRBJ2-7
abundance: few
CDR3aa: CASRELQNEQYF
CDR3nt: TGTGCCAGCAGGGAATTACAGAACGAGCAGTACTTC

v_gene: TRBV7-2
d_gene: TRBD1
len: 15
j_gene: TRBJ2-2
abundance: many
CDR3aa: CASSLRTGNTGELFF
CDR3nt: TGTGCCAGCAGCTTACGGACAGGGAACACCGGGGAGCTGTTTTTT

v_gene: TRBV20-1
d_gene: NA
len: 12
j_gene: TRBJ1-5
abundance: many
CDR3aa: CSARGLNQPQHF
CDR3nt: TGCAGTGCTAGAGGACTTAATCAGCCCCAGCATTTT

v_gene: TRBV19
d_gene: NA
len: 14
j_gene: TRBJ1-1
abundance: many
CDR3aa: CASSIRGMNTEAFF
CDR3nt: TGTGCCAGTAGTATCAGGGGCATGAACACTGAAGCTTTCTTT

v_gene: TRBV14
d_gene: NA
len: 16
j_gene: TRBJ1-3
abundance: few
CDR3aa: CASSQDLGISGNTIYF
CDR3nt: TGTGCCAGCAGCCAAGATCTAGGGATCTCTGGAAACACCATATATTTT

v_gene: TRBV11-2
d_gene: NA
len: 16
j_gene: TRBJ1-2
abundance: many
CDR3aa: CASSSAGRPALYGYTF
CDR3nt: TGTGCCAGCAGCTCCGCGGGCAGGCCCGCCCTCTACGGCTACACCTTC

v_gene: TRBV5-1
d_gene: TRBD1
len: 15
j_gene: TRBJ1-2
abundance: many
CDR3aa: CASSLAGQGASGYTF
CDR3nt: TGCGCCAGCAGCTTAGCTGGACAGGGGGCGAGTGGCTACACCTTC

v_gene: TRBV11-1
d_gene: NA
len: 15
j_gene: TRBJ2-2
abundance: many
CDR3aa: CASSLAGLYTGELFF
CDR3nt: TGTGCCAGCAGCTTAGCGGGTCTGTACACCGGGGAGCTGTTTTTT

v_gene: TRBV5-6
d_gene: TRBD1
len: 18
j_gene: TRBJ1-2
abundance: few
CDR3aa: CASSLVDRGRTRNYGYTF
CDR3nt: TGTGCCAGCAGCTTGGTGGACAGGGGGCGGACCCGAAACTATGGCTACACCTTC

v_gene: TRBV19
d_gene: TRBD1
len: 15
j_gene: TRBJ1-1
abundance: many
CDR3aa: CASSPEGTGNTEAFF
CDR3nt: TGTGCCAGTAGTCCAGAGGGGACAGGGAACACTGAAGCTTTCTTT

v_gene: TRBV11-2
d_gene: TRBD1
len: 15
j_gene: TRBJ2-7
abundance: many
CDR3aa: CASSRFRDRANEQYF
CDR3nt: TGTGCCAGCAGCCGATTCCGGGACAGGGCAAACGAGCAGTACTTC

v_gene: TRBV6-4
d_gene: NA
len: 14
j_gene: TRBJ1-1
abundance: many
CDR3aa: CASSVSTGSSEAFF
CDR3nt: TGTGCCAGCAGTGTTTCAACGGGGAGCTCTGAAGCTTTCTTT

v_gene: TRBV27
d_gene: NA
len: 14
j_gene: TRBJ1-1
abundance: many
CDR3aa: CASSLRTLNTEAFF
CDR3nt: TGTGCCAGCAGTTTAAGGACCTTGAACACTGAAGCTTTCTTT

v_gene: TRBV20-1
d_gene: NA
len: 13
j_gene: TRBJ2-2
abundance: NA
CDR3aa: CSARLPRTGELFF
CDR3nt: TGCAGTGCTAGGCTCCCGCGCACCGGGGAGCTGTTTTTT

v_gene: TRBV6-5
d_gene: NA
len: 16
j_gene: TRBJ2-5
abundance: many
CDR3aa: CASSYYPPGLRGTQYF
CDR3nt: TGTGCCAGCAGTTACTACCCCCCCGGACTAAGAGGCACCCAGTACTTC

v_gene: TRBV6-5
d_gene: TRBD1
len: 15
j_gene: TRBJ1-2
abundance: many
CDR3aa: CASSLRDRSDYGYTF
CDR3nt: TGTGCCAGCAGTTTGCGGGACAGGAGCGACTATGGCTACACCTTC

v_gene: TRBV7-8
d_gene: NA
len: 17
j_gene: TRBJ1-1
abundance: many
CDR3aa: CASSFLIPGQLNTEAFF
CDR3nt: TGTGCCAGCAGCTTTTTGATACCGGGACAACTGAACACTGAAGCTTTCTTT